Included here is one T cell receptor beta chain sequence, with context. The data were produced by immunoSEQ multiplex PCR, yet TCRdb's version contains in-frame clones alone and is incomplete. The data hold around 1.5 million clones, with approximately 98% observed a single time. The record originates from a study of shared clonotypes between healthy human individuals. Germline V gene lookup returns CDR1 SGHNT and CDR2 YYREEE (reference sequence). With V trimmed by 4 bases and J by 5 bases, 9 bases remained unmatched. The CDR3 is 15 residues long. The sequence was obtained from a man younger than 45 in good health. Material for sequencing was naive CD4+ T cells sorted from blood. The subset denotes: CD45RA+ positively selected. This chain links TRBV5-4 with TRBJ2-5; 9 bases line up with TRBD2. CDR3 region: CASSVSSGTRETQYF. The CDR3 coding sequence is TGTGCCAGCAGCGTGTCTAGCGGGACAAGGGAGACCCAGTACTTC.